Below, one T cell receptor (beta chain) is given with its context. Its antigen remains unidentified. This record belongs to a study of cytomegalovirus exposure and HLA in healthy donors. Points from the study as a whole: Earlier results showed most TCR beta V segments being productive about 90% or about 30% of the time.

PCR employed 60 Vbeta and 13 Jbeta primers. The assay was immunoSEQ multiplex PCR, and TCRdb's table has in-frame clones only and misses some. The table has 200,000 or so clones, about 81% seen once. V shed 0 bases, J shed 4 bases, and the junction held 5 bases outside the gene matches. The CDR3 runs 15 residues. Germline CDR1 and CDR2: SGDLS and YYNGEE. This TCR was recovered from a woman in her 50s in good health and CMV-seropositive. Sequenced: PBMCs. This chain joins TRBV9 and TRBJ2-5; TRBD2 matches 8 bases. The CDR3 spells CASSVAGGQRETQYF. The CDR3 DNA follows: TGTGCCAGCAGCGTAGCGGGGGGGCAGAGAGAGACCCAGTACTTC.